The 9 T cell receptor beta chains reported below all come from one sample, sequenced in a study of shared clonotypes between healthy human individuals. Only in-frame clones appear in the TCRdb table, and some are missing; sequencing was by immunoSEQ multiplex PCR. The sample holds more than 2,000,000 clones, around 94% seen once. Input material: naive CD4+ T cells sorted from blood. The subset here: CD45RA+ positively selected. Every receptor here comes from a man younger than 30 in good health.

The rearrangement joins TRBV19 to TRBJ1-2; perhaps TRBD1 as D (6 bases). The CDR3 extends over 16 amino acids. CDR1 LNHDA and CDR2 SQIVND come from the germline V gene (reference sequence). The germline V and J ends were trimmed by 4 bases and 3 bases, with 18 bases remaining between them. The CDR3 nucleotides are TGTGCCAGTAGTACCCAAGGTTTGGGGGGCGACTATGGCTACACCTTC. Translating gives CASSTQGLGGDYGYTF.

The V call is TRBV28, the J call TRBJ1-3, with D uncertain. This CDR3 spans 15 amino acids. V was clipped by 2 bases and J by 5 bases, with 13 bases between them. Germline V gene lookup returns CDR1 MDHEN and CDR2 SYDVKM. Here the CDR3 DNA reads TGTGCCAGCAGTTTACAATCCGGGAGAAGAAACACCATATATTTT. Translated: CASSLQSGRRNTIYF. Full variable domain (rest looked up from reference TRBV28 and TRBJ1-3): DVKVTQSSRYLVKRTGEKVFLECVQDMDHENMFWYRQDPGLGLRLIYFSYDVKMKEKGDIPEGYSVSREKKERFSLILESASTNQTSMYLCASSLQSGRRNTIYFGEGSWLTVV.

The rearrangement links TRBV30 to TRBJ2-7, with 8 bases matching TRBD2. Germline CDR1 GTSNPN, CDR2 SVGIG (reference sequence). V shed 0 bases, J shed 6 bases, and the junction held 10 bases outside the gene matches. This CDR3 is built from 15 residues. CDR3 DNA: TGTGCCTGGAGTGTAATAGGCCGACTAGCGACCGAGCAGTACTTC. Its protein product is CAWSVIGRLATEQYF.

The chain joins TRBV28 to TRBJ2-7; a possible D gene is TRBD1 (5 bases). The length of the CDR3 is 15 residues. Trimming removed 3 bases from V and 1 base from J, with 13 bases in between. Per germline, CDR1 MDHEN and CDR2 SYDVKM. The CDR3, as DNA: TGTGCCAGCAGTTTCCCCAAGGGGCTTTCCTACGAGCAGTACTTC. As protein: CASSFPKGLSYEQYF.

A note on this clone: Other DNA sequences in this sample translate to the same CDR3. This chain connects TRBV29-1 to TRBJ2-1; 8 nucleotides line up with TRBD1. Per germline, CDR1 SQVTM and CDR2 ANQGSEA. Trimming took 6 bases from V and 3 from J; bases not matched to a gene: 1. The CDR3 is 12 residues long. The CDR3 DNA is TGCAGCGTCGGACAGGGCTACAATGAGCAGTTCTTC. This gives the protein CSVGQGYNEQFF.

Concerning this clone itself: The sample has other DNA sequences that encode this CDR3 too. The rearrangement joins TRBV5-1 to TRBJ2-1; 9 bases align to TRBD2. V was pared by 0 bases and J by 2 bases, with 0 bases of the junction left unmatched. The CDR3 is made up of 15 amino acids. Germline CDR1 is SGHRS and CDR2 is YFSETQ. CDR3 bases: TGCGCCAGCAGCTTGGCTAGCGGGACCTACAATGAGCAGTTCTTC. Its protein product is CASSLASGTYNEQFF.

The chain has TRBV28 and TRBJ1-5; tentatively, D is TRBD1 (5 bases). CDR3 length: 14 amino acids. The V and J ends lost 1 base and 4 bases respectively, with 8 bases between them. The germline gives CDR1 MDHEN, CDR2 SYDVKM. CDR3 amino acids: CASSLSAGNQPQHF. In nucleotides, the CDR3 is TGTGCCAGCAGTTTATCGGCAGGGAATCAGCCCCAGCATTTT. Full variable domain (rest looked up from reference TRBV28 and TRBJ1-5): DVKVTQSSRYLVKRTGEKVFLECVQDMDHENMFWYRQDPGLGLRLIYFSYDVKMKEKGDIPEGYSVSREKKERFSLILESASTNQTSMYLCASSLSAGNQPQHFGDGTRLSIL.

The count of this clone is one. This sequence joins TRBV10-3 and TRBJ2-5; TRBD2 agrees at 9 bases. The ends lost 6 bases at V and 2 bases at J; junction bases unmatched: 4. Germline CDR1 and CDR2: ENHRY and SYGVKD. The CDR3 has 14 amino acids. CDR3 sequence: CAIREAGGQETQYF. The CDR3 nucleotides read TGTGCCATCAGAGAAGCGGGGGGACAAGAGACCCAGTACTTC.

This chain joins TRBV6-4 and TRBJ1-1; D uncertain. The CDR3 runs to 15 residues. Trimming stripped 6 bases from V and 6 bases from J, with 20 bases between. Germline assignment: CDR1 MRHNA and CDR2 SNTAGT. CDR3 sequence: CASRPPGKKGAEAFF. The CDR3 coding sequence is TGTGCCAGCAGACCACCCGGCAAGAAGGGCGCTGAAGCTTTCTTT.